The clone carrying this TCR beta chain was seen only a few times. What it recognizes is unknown. The authors ran a second PCR of about 6 to 11 cycles using a sample-barcoded 5' primer and a J-beta primer mix. The template-switch adaptor, which had 12 random nucleotides, put a tag on each cDNA molecule. From the 5' RACE reads, TCRdb called clonotypes with MiXCR, one entry per CDR3 protein. The repertoire holds 1.5 million to 2 million distinct CDR3 sequences, with around 50% as singletons. This specimen belongs to a study of blood T cells in healthy people across ages. Study-wide findings and caveats: The unknown donor CMV status may have confounded expanded clonotype changes.

V was trimmed by 5 bases and J by 6 bases, leaving 16 bases between them. The V gene's germline CDR1 is SGHTA and CDR2 FQGNSA. The CDR3 is made up of 14 amino acids. The chain combines TRBV7-2 with TRBJ1-2; TRBD1 might be the D (5 bases). The specimen was blood. This TCR was sampled from a woman between 35 and 50 years old in good health. In nucleotides, the CDR3 is TGTGCCAGCAGCCCTAATCAGGGAGGCCATGGCTACACCTTC. This encodes CASSPNQGGHGYTF.